This T cell receptor beta chain was sequenced in a study of blood T cell repertoires in COVID-19. Study-wide background: COVID-19 samples collected from the United States, Italy and Spain covered acute and convalescent phases.

Authors' processing steps: How many nucleated cells were present was estimated from reference gene primer amplification. Data came from immunoSEQ multiplex PCR; TCRdb stores just in-frame clones and leaves some out. The V and J calls and clone size were taken over from that table, and D and trimming were inferred from the DNA. The sample holds 130,000 to 150,000 clones, under 90% seen once. The length of the CDR3 is 14 residues. Trimming took 4 bases from V and 2 from J, leaving 15 bases between them. The germline gives CDR1 GTSNPN, CDR2 SVGIG (reference sequence). The receptor was derived from a woman older than 75 in a cohort sampled during active or convalescent COVID-19. Sequencing input: peripheral blood. This sequence joins TRBV30 and TRBJ2-7; D perhaps matches TRBD2 (6 bases). The CDR3 is CAWTVGTATYEQYF. The CDR3 DNA reads as TGTGCCTGGACTGTAGGGACTGCTACCTACGAGCAGTACTTC.